This TCR beta chain was documented in a study of blood T cell repertoires in COVID-19. Study at large: Acute and convalescent COVID-19 samples came from the United States, Italy and Spain.

Original data processing: Researchers report that nucleated cell counts were estimated from reference gene primer amplification. TCRdb keeps only in-frame clones here, not all; method: immunoSEQ multiplex PCR. V, J and clone size were drawn from that table, and D and trimming were deduced from the DNA. Of 200,000 to 250,000 clones in the sample, about 90% were seen once. CDR3 length equals 16 residues. The V gene's germline CDR1 is SGHTA and CDR2 FQGNSA. V gave up 2 bases and J gave up 4 bases; unmatched junction bases: 10. The sequence derives from a man in his 60s with acute or convalescent COVID-19. This chain links TRBV7-2 with TRBJ2-5; 7 nucleotides align to TRBD2. Specimen: peripheral blood. As DNA, the CDR3 is TGTGCCAGCAGCTTAATGGTAGGCGGGAGCGGAGAGACCCAGTACTTC. Translated: CASSLMVGGSGETQYF.